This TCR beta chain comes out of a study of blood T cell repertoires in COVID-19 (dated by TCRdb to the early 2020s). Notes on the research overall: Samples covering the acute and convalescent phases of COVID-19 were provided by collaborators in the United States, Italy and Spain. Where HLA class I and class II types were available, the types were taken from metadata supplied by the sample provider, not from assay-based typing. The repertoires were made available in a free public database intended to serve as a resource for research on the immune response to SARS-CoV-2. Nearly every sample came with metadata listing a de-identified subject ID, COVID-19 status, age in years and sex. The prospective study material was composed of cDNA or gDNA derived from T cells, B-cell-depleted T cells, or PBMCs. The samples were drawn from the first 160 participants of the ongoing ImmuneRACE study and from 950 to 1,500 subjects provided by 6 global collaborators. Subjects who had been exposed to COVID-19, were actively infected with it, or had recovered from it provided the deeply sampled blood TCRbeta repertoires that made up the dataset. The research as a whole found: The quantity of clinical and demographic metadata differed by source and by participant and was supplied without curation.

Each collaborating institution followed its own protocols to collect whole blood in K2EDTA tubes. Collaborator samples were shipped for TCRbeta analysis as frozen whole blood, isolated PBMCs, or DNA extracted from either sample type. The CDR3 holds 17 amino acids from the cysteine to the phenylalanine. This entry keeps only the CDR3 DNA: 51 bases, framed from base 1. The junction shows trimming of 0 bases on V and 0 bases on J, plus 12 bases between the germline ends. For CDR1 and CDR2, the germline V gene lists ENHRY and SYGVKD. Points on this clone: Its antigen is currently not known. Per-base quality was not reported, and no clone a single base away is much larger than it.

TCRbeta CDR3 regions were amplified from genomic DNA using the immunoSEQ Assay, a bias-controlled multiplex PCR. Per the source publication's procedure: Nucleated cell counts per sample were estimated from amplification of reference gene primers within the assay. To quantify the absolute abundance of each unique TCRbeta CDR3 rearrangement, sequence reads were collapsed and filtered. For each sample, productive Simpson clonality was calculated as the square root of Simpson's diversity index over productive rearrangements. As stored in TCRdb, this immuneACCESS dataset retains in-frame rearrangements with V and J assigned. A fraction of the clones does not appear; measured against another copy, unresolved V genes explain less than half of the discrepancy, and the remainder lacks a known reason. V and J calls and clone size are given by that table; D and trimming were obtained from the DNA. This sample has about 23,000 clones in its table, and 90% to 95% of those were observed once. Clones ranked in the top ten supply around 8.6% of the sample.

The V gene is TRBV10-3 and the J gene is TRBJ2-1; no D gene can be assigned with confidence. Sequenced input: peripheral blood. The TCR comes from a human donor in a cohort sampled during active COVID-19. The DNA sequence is TGTGCCATCAGTGAGTCGACTTCTCCGAGCTCCTACAATGAGCAGTTCTTC. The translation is CAISESTSPSSYNEQFF.